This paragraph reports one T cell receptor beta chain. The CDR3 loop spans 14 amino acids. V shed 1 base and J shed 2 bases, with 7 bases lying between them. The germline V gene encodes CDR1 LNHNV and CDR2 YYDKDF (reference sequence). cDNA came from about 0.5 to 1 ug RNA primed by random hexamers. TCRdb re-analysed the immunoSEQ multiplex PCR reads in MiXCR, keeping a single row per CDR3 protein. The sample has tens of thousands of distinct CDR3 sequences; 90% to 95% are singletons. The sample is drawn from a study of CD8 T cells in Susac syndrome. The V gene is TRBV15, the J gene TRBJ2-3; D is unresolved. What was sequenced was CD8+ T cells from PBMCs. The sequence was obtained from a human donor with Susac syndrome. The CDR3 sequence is CATSRVPFTDTQYF. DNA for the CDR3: TGTGCCACCAGCAGAGTCCCTTTCACAGATACGCAGTATTTT.